This TCR beta chain originates from a study of monozygotic twins with inflammatory bowel disease. Whole-study findings and limits: Repertoire similarity did not separate concordant from discordant twins, possibly from limited power. IBD patients showed reduced TCRbeta diversity (inverse Simpson) versus healthy co-twins.

Reanalyzing the 5' RACE reads, TCRdb keeps one entry per CDR3 protein, without DNA. Its listing shows about 43,000 distinct CDR3 sequences. Germline V gene sequence: CDR1 SGHRS, CDR2 YFSETQ. The length of the CDR3 is 12 residues. As regards this clonotype: The antigen remains unidentified.

V is TRBV5-1 and J is TRBJ2-7. The sequence came from a human donor with ulcerative colitis or Crohn's disease, or a healthy co-twin of an affected twin (not recorded which). What was sequenced was blood. The CDR3: CASSFSGYEQYF.